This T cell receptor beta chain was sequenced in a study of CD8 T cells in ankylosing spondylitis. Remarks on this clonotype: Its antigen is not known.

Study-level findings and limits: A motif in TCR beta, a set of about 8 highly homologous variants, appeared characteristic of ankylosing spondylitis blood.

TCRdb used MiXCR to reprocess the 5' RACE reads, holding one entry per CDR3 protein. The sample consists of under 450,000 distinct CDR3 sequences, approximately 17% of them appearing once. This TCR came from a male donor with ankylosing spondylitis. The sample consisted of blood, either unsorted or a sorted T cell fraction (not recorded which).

CDR3 loop: CASRPRTNSNQPQHF. The CDR3 coding sequence is TGTGCCAGCCGACCCCGGACAAATAGCAATCAGCCCCAGCATTTT. The chain employs TRBV27 and TRBJ1-5; the D gene is possibly TRBD1 (5 bases). CDR1 is MNHEY and CDR2 is SMNVEV in the germline V gene (reference sequence). Deletions cut 8 bases from V and 0 bases from J, with 14 bases between. CDR3 length: 15 amino acids.